This TCR beta chain originates from a study of blood T cell repertoires in COVID-19. Profiled with immunoSEQ multiplex PCR; TCRdb holds only in-frame clones, not every one. This sample has about 390,000 clones, with over 75% found just once. The sequence came from a woman in her sixties or seventies with COVID-19, enrolled during active disease. The specimen sequenced was peripheral blood.

The DNA for the CDR3 is TGTGCCACCCACACAAGATACAGGGCAGATTCAGGAGCTTTCTTT. Translated: CATHTRYRADSGAFF. This chain joins TRBV10-3 and TRBJ1-1; TRBD1 might be the D (6 bases). CDR1 is ENHRY, CDR2 SYGVKD, per germline. CDR3 length equals 15 residues. V lost 10 bases, J lost 10 bases, and 28 bases lay in between.